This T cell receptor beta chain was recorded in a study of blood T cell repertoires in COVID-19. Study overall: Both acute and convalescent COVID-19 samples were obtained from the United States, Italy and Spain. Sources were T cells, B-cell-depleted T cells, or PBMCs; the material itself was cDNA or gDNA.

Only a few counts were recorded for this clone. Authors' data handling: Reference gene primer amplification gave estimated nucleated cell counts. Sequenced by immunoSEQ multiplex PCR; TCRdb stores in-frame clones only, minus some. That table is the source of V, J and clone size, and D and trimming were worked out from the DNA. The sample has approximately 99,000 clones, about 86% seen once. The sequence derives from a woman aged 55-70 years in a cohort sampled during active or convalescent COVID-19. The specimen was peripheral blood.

DNA for the CDR3: TGTGCCAGCAGCTCCTTTTCAGGGGATAGGAACACTGAAGCTTTCTTT. Protein sequence: CASSSFSGDRNTEAFF. The rearrangement joins TRBV5-4 to TRBJ1-1, with a weak D call TRBD1 (6 bases). Deletions cut 3 bases from V and 1 base from J, with 16 bases between. This CDR3 contains 16 residues. The germline CDR1 and CDR2 sequences are SGHNT and YYREEE (reference sequence).